This T cell receptor beta chain was retrieved from a study of technical replicates of blood from a few donors. The repertoire was sequenced with immunoSEQ multiplex PCR; TCRdb's copy has only in-frame clones and lacks some. This table holds about 50,000 clones, around nine tenths found once. The receptor's source is a human donor in good health. Some clones in this sample may be carry-over from other donors' samples. The specimen sequenced was PBMCs.

The chain's CDR3 is CASSRGTEGGYTF. The CDR3 coding sequence is TGTGCCAGCTCACGAGGGACAGAGGGAGGCTACACCTTC. This chain connects TRBV18 to TRBJ1-2, with TRBD1 identical over 7 bases. Germline V gene sequence: CDR1 KGHSH, CDR2 LQKENI. This CDR3 has 13 amino acids. V was pared by 4 bases and J by 8 bases, with 7 bases of the junction left unmatched.